This T cell receptor beta chain comes out of a study of shared clonotypes between healthy human individuals. Those who donated, Caucasian adults without exception, all lived in Nashville, Tennessee. Notes on this clone: As yet, its antigen is unknown. A junction boundary mismatches the germline segment, possibly from a read error. This specimen includes other DNA sequences encoding the same CDR3.

The CDR3 extends over 14 amino acids. Germline CDR1 and CDR2: SSHAT and FNYEAQ (reference sequence). General observations from the study: Estimated richness values were generally larger in naive subsets than in memory subsets. Roughly 5% of naive CD4 clonotypes were common to four donors.

Assay used: immunoSEQ multiplex PCR; TCRdb lists only in-frame clones, some missing. The top ten hold 1.4% to 1.5% of the sample, which has roughly 1 million clones, about 80% seen once. Material: memory CD4+ T cells sorted from blood. Stated subset: CD45RA-negative fraction. The chain recombines TRBV7-7 with TRBJ2-2; tentative D call: TRBD2 (6 bases). The clonotype originates from a young man in good health. The CDR3 reads CASSLGGYTGELFF. CDR3 nucleotides: TGTGCTAGCAGCTTGGGGGGTTACACCGGGGAGCTGTTTTTT.